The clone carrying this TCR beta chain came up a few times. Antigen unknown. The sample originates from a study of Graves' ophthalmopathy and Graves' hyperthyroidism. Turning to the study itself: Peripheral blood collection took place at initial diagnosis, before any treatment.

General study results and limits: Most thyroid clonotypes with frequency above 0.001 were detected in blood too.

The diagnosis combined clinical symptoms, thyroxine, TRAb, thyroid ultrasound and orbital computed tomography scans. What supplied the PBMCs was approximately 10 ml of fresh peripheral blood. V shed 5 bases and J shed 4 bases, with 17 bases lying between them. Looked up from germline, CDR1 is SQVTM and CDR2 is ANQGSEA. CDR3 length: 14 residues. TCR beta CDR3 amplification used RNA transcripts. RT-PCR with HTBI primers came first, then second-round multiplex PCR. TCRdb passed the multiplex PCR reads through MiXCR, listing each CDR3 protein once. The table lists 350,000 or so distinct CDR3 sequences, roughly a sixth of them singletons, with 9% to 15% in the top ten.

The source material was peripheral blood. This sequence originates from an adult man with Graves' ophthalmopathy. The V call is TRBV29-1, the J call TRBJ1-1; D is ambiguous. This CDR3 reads CSVPTEGAGTEAFF. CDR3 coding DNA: TGCAGCGTTCCAACAGAGGGCGCGGGCACTGAAGCTTTCTTT.